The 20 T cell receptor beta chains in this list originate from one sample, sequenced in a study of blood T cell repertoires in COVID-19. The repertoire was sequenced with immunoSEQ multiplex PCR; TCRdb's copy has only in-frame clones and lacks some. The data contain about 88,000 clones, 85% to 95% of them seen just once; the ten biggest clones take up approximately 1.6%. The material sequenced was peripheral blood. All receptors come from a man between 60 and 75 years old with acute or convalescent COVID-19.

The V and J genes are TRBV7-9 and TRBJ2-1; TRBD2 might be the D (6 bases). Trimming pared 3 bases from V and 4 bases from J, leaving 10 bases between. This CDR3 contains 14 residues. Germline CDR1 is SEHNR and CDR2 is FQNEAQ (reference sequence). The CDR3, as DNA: TGTGCCAGCAGCTTCTCGGGAGCTTACAATGAGCAGTTCTTC. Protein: CASSFSGAYNEQFF.

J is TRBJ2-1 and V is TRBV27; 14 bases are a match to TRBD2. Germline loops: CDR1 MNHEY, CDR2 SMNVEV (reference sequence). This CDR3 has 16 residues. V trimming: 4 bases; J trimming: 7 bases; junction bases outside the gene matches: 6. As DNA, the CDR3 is TGTGCCAGCAGTTGGCGGACTAGCGGGAGGCATAATGAGCAGTTCTTC. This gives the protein CASSWRTSGRHNEQFF.

The CDR3 protein is CASSRLTGGNTEAFF. The DNA for the CDR3 is TGTGCCAGCAGCCGCTTGACAGGGGGGAACACTGAAGCTTTCTTT. The chain has TRBV14 and TRBJ1-1; 9 bases line up with TRBD1. Trimming at V came to 4 bases and at J to 1 base, leaving 4 bases not matched to a gene. This CDR3 is built from 15 residues. CDR1 and CDR2 (germline): SGHDN, FVKESK.

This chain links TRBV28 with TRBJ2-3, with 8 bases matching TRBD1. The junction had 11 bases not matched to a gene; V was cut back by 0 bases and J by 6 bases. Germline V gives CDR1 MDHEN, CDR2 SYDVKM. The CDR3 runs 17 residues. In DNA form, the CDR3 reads TGTGCCAGCAGTTTATGGCAAGGTGACAGGGGCCCCGATACGCAGTATTTT. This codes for CASSLWQGDRGPDTQYF.

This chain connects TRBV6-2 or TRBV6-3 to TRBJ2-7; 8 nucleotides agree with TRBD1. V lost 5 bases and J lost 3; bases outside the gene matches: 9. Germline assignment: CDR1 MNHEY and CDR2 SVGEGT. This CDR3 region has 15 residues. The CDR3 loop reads CASSRQGTLFYEQYF. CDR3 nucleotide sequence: TGTGCCAGCAGTAGACAGGGGACACTCTTCTACGAGCAGTACTTC.

Here the CDR3 DNA reads TGTGCCAGCAGCCCGGGACTCCCAAGATATTACGAGCAGTACTTC. Protein product: CASSPGLPRYYEQYF. The chain uses TRBV3-1 (or the pseudogene TRBV3-2) and TRBJ2-7; D is possibly TRBD2 (6 bases). The germline gives CDR1 LGHDT, CDR2 YNNKEL (reference sequence). This CDR3 spans 15 amino acids. Between the trimmed V and J ends, which lost 4 bases and 4 bases, there was a span of 17 bases.

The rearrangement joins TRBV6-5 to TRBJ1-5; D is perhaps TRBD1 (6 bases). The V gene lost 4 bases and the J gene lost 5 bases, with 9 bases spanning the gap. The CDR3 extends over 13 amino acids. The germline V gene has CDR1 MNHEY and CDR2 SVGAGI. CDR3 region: CASSLAGDQPQHF. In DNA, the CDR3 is TGTGCCAGCAGTTTGGCAGGGGATCAGCCCCAGCATTTT.

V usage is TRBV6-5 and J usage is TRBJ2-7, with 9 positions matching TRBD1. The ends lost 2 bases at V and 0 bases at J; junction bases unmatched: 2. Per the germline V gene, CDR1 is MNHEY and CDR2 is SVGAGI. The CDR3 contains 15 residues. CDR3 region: CASSYGTGSSYEQYF. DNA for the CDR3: TGTGCCAGCAGTTACGGGACAGGGAGCTCCTACGAGCAGTACTTC.

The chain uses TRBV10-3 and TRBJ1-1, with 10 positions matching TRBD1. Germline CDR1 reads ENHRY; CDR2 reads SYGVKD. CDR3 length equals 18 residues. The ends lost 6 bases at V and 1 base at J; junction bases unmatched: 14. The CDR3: CAISPFGQGGGSNTEAFF. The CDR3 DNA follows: TGTGCCATCAGCCCCTTTGGACAGGGGGGAGGTTCGAACACTGAAGCTTTCTTT.

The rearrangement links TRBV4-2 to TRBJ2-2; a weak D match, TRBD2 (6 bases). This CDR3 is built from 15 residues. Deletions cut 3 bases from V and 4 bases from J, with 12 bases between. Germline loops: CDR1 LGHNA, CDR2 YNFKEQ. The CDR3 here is CASSQEGRVTGELFF. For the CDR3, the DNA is TGTGCCAGCAGCCAGGAGGGGCGGGTCACCGGGGAGCTGTTTTTT.

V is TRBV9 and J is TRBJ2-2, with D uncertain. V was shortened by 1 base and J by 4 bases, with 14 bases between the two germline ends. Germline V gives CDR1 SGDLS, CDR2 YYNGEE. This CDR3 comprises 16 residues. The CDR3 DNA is TGTGCCAGCAGCGTAAAGCCGCTGTTGCGCACCGGGGAGCTGTTTTTT. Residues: CASSVKPLLRTGELFF.

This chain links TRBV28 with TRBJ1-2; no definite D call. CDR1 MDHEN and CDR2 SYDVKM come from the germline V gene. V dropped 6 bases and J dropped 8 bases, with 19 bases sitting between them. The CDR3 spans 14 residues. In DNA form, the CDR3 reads TGTGCCAGCAGGCCTTACACCAACCCATGGGGCTACACCTTC. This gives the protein CASRPYTNPWGYTF.

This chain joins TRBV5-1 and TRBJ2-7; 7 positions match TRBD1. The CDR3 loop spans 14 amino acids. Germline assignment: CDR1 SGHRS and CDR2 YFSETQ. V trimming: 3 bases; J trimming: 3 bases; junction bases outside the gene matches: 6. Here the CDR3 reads CASSYGQDYYEQYF. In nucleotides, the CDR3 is TGCGCCAGCAGCTACGGACAGGATTACTACGAGCAGTACTTC.

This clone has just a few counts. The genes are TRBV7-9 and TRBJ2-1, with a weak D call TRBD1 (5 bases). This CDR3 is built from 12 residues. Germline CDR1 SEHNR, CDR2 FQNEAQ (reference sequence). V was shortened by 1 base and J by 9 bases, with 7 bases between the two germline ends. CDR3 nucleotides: TGTGCCAGCAGCTTAGAGGGGCTTGAGCAGTTCTTC. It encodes CASSLEGLEQFF.

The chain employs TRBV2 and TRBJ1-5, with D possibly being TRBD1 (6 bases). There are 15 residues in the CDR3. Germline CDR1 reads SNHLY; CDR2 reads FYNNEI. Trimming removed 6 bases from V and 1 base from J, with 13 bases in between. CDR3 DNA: TGTGCCAGCAGCCCAGGGGCAGCAAGCAATCAGCCCCAGCATTTT. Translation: CASSPGAASNQPQHF.

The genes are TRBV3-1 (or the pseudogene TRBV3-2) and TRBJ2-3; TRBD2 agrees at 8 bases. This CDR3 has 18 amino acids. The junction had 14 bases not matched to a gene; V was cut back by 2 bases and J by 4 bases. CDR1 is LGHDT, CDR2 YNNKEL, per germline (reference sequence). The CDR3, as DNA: TGTGCCAGCAGCCAAAGTCGACGGACTAGCTTCTCCCCAGATACGCAGTATTTT. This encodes CASSQSRRTSFSPDTQYF.

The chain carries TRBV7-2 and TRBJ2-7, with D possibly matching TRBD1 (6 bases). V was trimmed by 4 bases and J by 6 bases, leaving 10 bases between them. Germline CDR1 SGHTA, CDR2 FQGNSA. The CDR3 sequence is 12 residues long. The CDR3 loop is CASSSQGSEQYF. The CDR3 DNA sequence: TGTGCCAGCAGCTCCCAGGGGTCCGAGCAGTACTTC.

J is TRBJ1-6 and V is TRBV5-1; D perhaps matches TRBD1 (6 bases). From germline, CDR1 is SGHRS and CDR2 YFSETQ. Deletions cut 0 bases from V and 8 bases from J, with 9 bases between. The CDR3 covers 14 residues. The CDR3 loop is CASSLGTADSPLHF. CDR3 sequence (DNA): TGCGCCAGCAGCTTGGGGACAGCCGATTCACCCCTCCACTTT.

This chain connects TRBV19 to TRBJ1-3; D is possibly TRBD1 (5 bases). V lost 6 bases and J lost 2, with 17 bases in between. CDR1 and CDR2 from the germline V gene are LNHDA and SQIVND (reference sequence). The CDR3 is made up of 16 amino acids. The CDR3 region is CASRTVNGGPGNTIYF. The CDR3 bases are TGTGCCAGTAGAACCGTAAACGGGGGACCTGGAAACACCATATATTTT.

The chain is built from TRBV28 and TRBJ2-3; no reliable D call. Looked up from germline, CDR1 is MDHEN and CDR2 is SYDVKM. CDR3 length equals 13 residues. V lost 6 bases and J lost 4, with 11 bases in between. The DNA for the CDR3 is TGTGCCAGCAGCCCCGGCGGCCCAGATACGCAGTATTTT. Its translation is CASSPGGPDTQYF.